This T cell receptor (beta chain) was sequenced for a study of T-cell memory formation after mild COVID-19. One entry per CDR3 protein results from TCRdb running MiXCR on the 5' RACE reads. The sample carries 450,000 to 700,000 distinct CDR3 sequences, 18% recorded once. This clonotype has more than one count but fewer than ten. V dropped 10 bases and J dropped 0 bases, with 13 bases sitting between them. The germline CDR1 and CDR2 sequences are ENHRY and SYGVKD. The CDR3 consists of 14 residues. Sequencing was performed on PBMCs or a T cell subset sorted from them (not recorded which). J is TRBJ1-5 and V is TRBV10-3; D remains unclear. The receptor was isolated from an adult woman who had mild COVID-19 (a few samples of this study predate the infection). Cell type and time point are not known. This CDR3 reads CATNHLNSNQPQHF. CDR3 sequence (DNA): TGTGCCACCAACCACTTAAATAGCAATCAGCCCCAGCATTTT.